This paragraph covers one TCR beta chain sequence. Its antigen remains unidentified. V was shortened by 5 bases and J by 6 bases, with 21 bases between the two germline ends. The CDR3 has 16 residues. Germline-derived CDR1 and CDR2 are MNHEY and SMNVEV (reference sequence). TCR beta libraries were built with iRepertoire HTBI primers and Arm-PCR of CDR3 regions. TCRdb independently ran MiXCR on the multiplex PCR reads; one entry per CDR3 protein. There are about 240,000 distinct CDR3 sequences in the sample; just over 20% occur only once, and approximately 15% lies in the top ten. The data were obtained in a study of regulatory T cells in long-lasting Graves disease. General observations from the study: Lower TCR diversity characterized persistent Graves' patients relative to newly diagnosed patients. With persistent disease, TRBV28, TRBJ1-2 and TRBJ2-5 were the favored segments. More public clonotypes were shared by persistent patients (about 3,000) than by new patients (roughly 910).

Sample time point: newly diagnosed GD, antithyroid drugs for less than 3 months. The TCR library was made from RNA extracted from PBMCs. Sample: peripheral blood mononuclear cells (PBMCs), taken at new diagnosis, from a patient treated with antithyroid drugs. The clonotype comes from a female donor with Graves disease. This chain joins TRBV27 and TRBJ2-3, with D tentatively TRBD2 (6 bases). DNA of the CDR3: TGTGCCAGCAGTCTCGAACTCCTACTAGCTCCCGATACGCAGTATTTT. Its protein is CASSLELLLAPDTQYF.